This TCR beta chain is drawn from a study of control samples from healthy donors and cancer patients. The count of this clone is one. Generated by immunoSEQ multiplex PCR, the TCRdb table keeps only in-frame clones and is missing some. Of under 300,000 clones listed, about four fifths are singletons. The CDR3 spans 15 residues. Germline-derived CDR1 and CDR2 are KGHSH and LQKENI. The junction had 8 bases not matched to a gene; V was cut back by 6 bases and J by 6 bases. The specimen was PBMCs. The receptor's source is a woman in her sixties with lung cancer. V gene TRBV18 combines with J gene TRBJ2-1; 10 nucleotides line up with TRBD1. The CDR3 nucleotides read TGTGCCAGCTCGTGGGGACAGGGGTCCGCCAATGAGCAGTTCTTC. Protein product: CASSWGQGSANEQFF.